The 9 T cell receptor beta chains below all came from one sample that was sequenced in a study of T cell responses to AZD1222 COVID-19 vaccine. Generated by immunoSEQ multiplex PCR, the TCRdb table keeps only in-frame clones and is missing some. The table lists 200,000 to 300,000 clones, roughly 93% of them singletons. The source was peripheral blood, collected on day 0 of AZD1222 vaccination. Receptors were obtained from an adult in good health.

The V call is TRBV7-9, the J call TRBJ1-4; the match to TRBD1 covers 7 bases. The CDR3 totals 13 residues. With 7 bases clipped from V and 5 bases from J, the junction kept 4 bases outside the gene matches. Germline CDR1 is SEHNR and CDR2 is FQNEAQ (reference sequence). The CDR3 sequence is CASKGAPNEKLFF. DNA of the CDR3: TGTGCCAGCAAGGGGGCCCCAAATGAAAAACTGTTTTTT.

The chain's CDR3 is CASSRDSMNTEAFF. As DNA, the CDR3 is TGTGCCAGCAGCAGGGACAGTATGAACACTGAAGCTTTCTTT. The chain combines TRBV9 with TRBJ1-1, with 7 bases that match TRBD1. The CDR3 sequence is 14 residues long. With V trimmed by 4 bases and J by 0 bases, 3 bases remained unmatched. CDR1 is SGDLS, CDR2 YYNGEE, per germline.

There are a few counts of this clone. The CDR3 DNA sequence: TGTGCCAGCAATCCCTCTAGTAGCGGGAGAACCGGGGAGCTGTTTTTT. Protein: CASNPSSSGRTGELFF. V and J are TRBV27 and TRBJ2-2; 9 bases fit TRBD2. This CDR3 is 16 amino acids long. Germline V gene data show CDR1 as MNHEY and CDR2 as SMNVEV (reference sequence). Unmatched junction bases numbered 11, after V lost 7 bases and J lost 5 bases.

V is TRBV28 and J is TRBJ1-5; the D is unclear. The CDR3 extends over 15 amino acids. Germline V gene data show CDR1 as MDHEN and CDR2 as SYDVKM. The germline V and J ends were trimmed by 6 bases and 0 bases, with 12 bases remaining between them. In DNA, the CDR3 is TGTGCCAGCAGCTTCGACGGTTATAGCAATCAGCCCCAGCATTTT. Encoded protein: CASSFDGYSNQPQHF.

The chain links TRBV24-1 to TRBJ2-1; D might be TRBD1 or TRBD2, each matching 5 bases. CDR1 and CDR2 from the germline V gene are KGHDR and SFDVKD. The CDR3 sequence is 15 residues long. V was cut by 4 bases and J by 0 bases, with 9 bases left in between. The CDR3 reads CATSDLGDSYNEQFF. Written as DNA, the CDR3 is TGTGCCACCAGTGACTTGGGGGACTCCTACAATGAGCAGTTCTTC.

This clone showed up just a few times. The chain joins TRBV5-5 to TRBJ2-5, with 9 bases fitting TRBD2. J gave up 4 bases and V 1 base, and 8 bases lay outside the gene matches. CDR1 is SGHKS, CDR2 YYEKEE, per germline (reference sequence). This CDR3 has 16 amino acids. The CDR3 protein is CASSLLAGGPAETQYF. CDR3 in DNA: TGTGCCAGCAGCTTGTTGGCGGGAGGGCCGGCAGAGACCCAGTACTTC. The full variable domain, with the rest looked up from reference TRBV5-5 and TRBJ2-5, is DAGVTQSPTHLIKTRGQQVTLRCSPISGHKSVSWYQQVLGQGPQFIFQYYEKEERGRGNFPDRFSARQFPNYSSELNVNALLLGDSALYLCASSLLAGGPAETQYFGPGTRLLVL.

Regarding this clone: The sample holds other DNA sequences that translate to the same CDR3. The rearrangement uses TRBV6-2 or TRBV6-3 and TRBJ1-5, with 12 bases that match TRBD1. The CDR3 has 16 residues. The junction had 3 bases not matched to a gene; V was cut back by 0 bases and J by 6 bases. The germline CDR1 and CDR2 sequences are MNHEY and SVGEGT. The CDR3 region is CASSYSGQGAGQPQHF. In DNA, the CDR3 is TGTGCCAGCAGTTACTCGGGACAGGGGGCGGGTCAGCCCCAGCATTTT.

The rearrangement uses TRBV28 and TRBJ1-5, with 8 nucleotides matching TRBD1. This CDR3 contains 16 residues. V shed 11 bases, J shed 0 bases, and the junction held 12 bases outside the gene matches. Germline values: CDR1 MDHEN, CDR2 SYDVKM. DNA of the CDR3: TGTGCCTGCTCCCGAGGGGACAGGTTTAGCAATCAGCCCCAGCATTTT. This gives the protein CACSRGDRFSNQPQHF. The full variable domain, in which reference TRBV28 and TRBJ1-5 provide the parts outside the CDR3, is DVKVTQSSRYLVKRTGEKVFLECVQDMDHENMFWYRQDPGLGLRLIYFSYDVKMKEKGDIPEGYSVSREKKERFSLILESASTNQTSMYLCACSRGDRFSNQPQHFGDGTRLSIL.

This sequence joins TRBV12-3 or TRBV12-4 and TRBJ1-2, with D uncertain. Trimming removed 7 bases at V and 5 bases at J, with 14 bases between. The CDR3 loop spans 13 amino acids. In DNA, the CDR3 is TGTGCCAGCACCCAAACCCCGACGTATGGCTACACCTTC. The encoded protein is CASTQTPTYGYTF.